This T cell receptor (beta chain) was captured in a study of shared clonotypes between healthy human individuals. The data were produced by immunoSEQ multiplex PCR, yet TCRdb's version contains in-frame clones alone and is incomplete. Counted here are hundreds of thousands of clones, approximately 90% occurring once; the ten biggest clones make up approximately 24%. Selected positively for CCR7 and CD45RO-negative, naive CD8 cells excluded terminally differentiated effector memory CD45RA+ cells. Healthy HIV-negative adults with no recent acute infections or vaccinations were recruited as donors. Germline trimming cut 5 bases from V and 8 bases from J; bases unmatched to any gene: 7. Germline lookup yields CDR1 SGHAT and CDR2 FQNNGV. This CDR3 is built from 14 residues.

The sample taken for sequencing was naive CD8+ T cells sorted from blood. The gene calls are TRBV11-2 and TRBJ2-1; TRBD2 agrees at 9 bases. The clonotype comes from a man under 40 in good health. DNA of the CDR3: TGTGCCAGCAGCCTGGGCGGGGGGGGCGATGAGCAGTTCTTC. Its translation is CASSLGGGGDEQFF.